The entry that follows covers one T cell receptor (beta chain) sequence. J gave up 2 bases and V 5 bases, and 9 bases lay outside the gene matches. The CDR3 has 16 amino acids. CDR1 and CDR2 from the germline V gene are KGHDR and SFDVKD. This specimen belongs to a study of blood T cell repertoires in COVID-19. Assay used: immunoSEQ multiplex PCR; TCRdb lists only in-frame clones, some missing. The sample holds 150,000 or so clones; approximately 84% are singletons and the top ten take 4%. V and J are TRBV24-1 and TRBJ2-7; 9 bases are shared with TRBD2. The receptor was isolated from a woman in her sixties with acute or convalescent COVID-19. The sample was peripheral blood. CDR3 amino acids: CATSAVRAGGTYEQYF. CDR3 in DNA: TGTGCCACCAGTGCTGTCCGGGCGGGAGGGACCTACGAGCAGTACTTC.